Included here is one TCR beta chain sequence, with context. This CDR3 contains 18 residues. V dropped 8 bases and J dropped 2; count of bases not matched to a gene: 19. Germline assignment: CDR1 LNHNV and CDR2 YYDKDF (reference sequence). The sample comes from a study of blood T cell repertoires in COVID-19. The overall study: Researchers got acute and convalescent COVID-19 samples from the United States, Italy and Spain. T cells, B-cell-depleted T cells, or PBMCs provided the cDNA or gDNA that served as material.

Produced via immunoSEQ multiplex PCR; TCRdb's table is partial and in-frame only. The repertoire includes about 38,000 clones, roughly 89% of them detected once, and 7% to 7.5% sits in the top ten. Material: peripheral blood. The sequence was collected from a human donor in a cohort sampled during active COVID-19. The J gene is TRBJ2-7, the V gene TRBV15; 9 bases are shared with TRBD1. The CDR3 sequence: CATRSGTGNGRGTYEQYF. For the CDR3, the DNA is TGTGCCACCCGGAGTGGGACAGGGAATGGTCGGGGAACCTACGAGCAGTACTTC.